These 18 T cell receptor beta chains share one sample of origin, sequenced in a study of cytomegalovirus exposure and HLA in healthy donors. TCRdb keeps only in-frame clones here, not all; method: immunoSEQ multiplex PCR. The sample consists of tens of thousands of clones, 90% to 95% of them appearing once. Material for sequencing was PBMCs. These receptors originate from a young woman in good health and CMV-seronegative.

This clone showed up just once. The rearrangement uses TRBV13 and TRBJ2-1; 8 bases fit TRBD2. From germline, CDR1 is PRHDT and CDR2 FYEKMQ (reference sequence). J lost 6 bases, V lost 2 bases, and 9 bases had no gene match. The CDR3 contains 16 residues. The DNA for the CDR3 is TGTGCCAGCAGCTTAAGGGGACTAGGAGGTGGCAATGAGCAGTTCTTC. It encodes CASSLRGLGGGNEQFF.

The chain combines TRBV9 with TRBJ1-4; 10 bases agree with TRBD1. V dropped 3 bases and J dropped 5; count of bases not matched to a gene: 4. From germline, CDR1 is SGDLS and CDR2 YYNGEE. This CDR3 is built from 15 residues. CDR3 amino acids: CASSAGDRGNEKLFF. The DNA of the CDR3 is TGTGCCAGCAGCGCCGGGGACAGGGGAAATGAAAAACTGTTTTTT.

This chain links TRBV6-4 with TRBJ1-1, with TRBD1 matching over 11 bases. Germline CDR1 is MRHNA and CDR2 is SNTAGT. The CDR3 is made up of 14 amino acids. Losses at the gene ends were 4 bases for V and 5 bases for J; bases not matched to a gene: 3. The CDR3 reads CASSGTGGRTEAFF. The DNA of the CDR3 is TGTGCCAGCAGTGGGACAGGGGGCCGGACTGAAGCTTTCTTT.

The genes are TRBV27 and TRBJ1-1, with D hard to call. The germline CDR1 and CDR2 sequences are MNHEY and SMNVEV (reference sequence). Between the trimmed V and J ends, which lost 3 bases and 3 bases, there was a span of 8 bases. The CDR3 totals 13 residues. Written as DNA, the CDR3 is TGTGCCAGCAGTTTCGAAAGAGACACTGAAGCTTTCTTT. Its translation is CASSFERDTEAFF.

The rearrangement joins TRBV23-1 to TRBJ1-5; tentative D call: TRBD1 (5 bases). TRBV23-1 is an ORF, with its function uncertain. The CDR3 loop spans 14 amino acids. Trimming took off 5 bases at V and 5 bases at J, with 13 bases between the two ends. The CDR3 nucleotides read TGCGCCAGCAGTGTAGGGGCGAATGATCAGCCCCAGCATTTT. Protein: CASSVGANDQPQHF.

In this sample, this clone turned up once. Here the CDR3 reads CASSHGLAKETQYF. DNA for the CDR3: TGTGCCAGCTCCCATGGACTAGCAAAGGAGACCCAGTACTTC. The rearrangement uses TRBV18 and TRBJ2-5; 8 nucleotides match TRBD2. V was pared by 6 bases and J by 5 bases, with 8 bases of the junction left unmatched. CDR1 is KGHSH, CDR2 LQKENI, per germline. The CDR3 runs 14 residues.

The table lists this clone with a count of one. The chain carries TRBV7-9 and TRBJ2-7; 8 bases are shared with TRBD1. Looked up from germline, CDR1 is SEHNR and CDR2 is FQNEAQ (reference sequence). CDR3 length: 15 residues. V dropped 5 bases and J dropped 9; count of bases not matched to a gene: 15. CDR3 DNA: TGTGCCAGCAGCCTCCAGACAGGGGCTACGAATGTGCAGTACTTC. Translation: CASSLQTGATNVQYF.

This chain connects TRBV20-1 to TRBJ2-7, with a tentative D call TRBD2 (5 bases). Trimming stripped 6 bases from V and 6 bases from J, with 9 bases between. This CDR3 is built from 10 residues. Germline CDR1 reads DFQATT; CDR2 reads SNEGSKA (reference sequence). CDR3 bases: TGCAGTGCCCTGGCGGGCGAGCAGTACTTC. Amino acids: CSALAGEQYF.

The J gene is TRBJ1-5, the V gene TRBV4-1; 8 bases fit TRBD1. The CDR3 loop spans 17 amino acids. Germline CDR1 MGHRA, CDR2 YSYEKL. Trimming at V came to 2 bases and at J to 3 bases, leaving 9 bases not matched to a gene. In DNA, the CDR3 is TGCGCCAGCAGCCAACCAAGGACAGGGTACCCCAATCAGCCCCAGCATTTT. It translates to CASSQPRTGYPNQPQHF.

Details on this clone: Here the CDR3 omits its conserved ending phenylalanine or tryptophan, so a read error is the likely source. CDR3 residues: CASSLEAARQGAYWGGYTL. CDR3 sequence (DNA): TGTGCCAGCAGCCTAGAGGCTGCGAGACAGGGGGCATACTGGGGTGGCTACACCCTC. The V call is TRBV7-9, the J call TRBJ1-2; TRBD1 aligns across 10 bases. This CDR3 contains 19 residues. After removal of 5 bases from V and 7 bases from J, the junction contained 22 bases not matched to a gene. Germline loops: CDR1 SEHNR, CDR2 FQNEAQ (reference sequence).

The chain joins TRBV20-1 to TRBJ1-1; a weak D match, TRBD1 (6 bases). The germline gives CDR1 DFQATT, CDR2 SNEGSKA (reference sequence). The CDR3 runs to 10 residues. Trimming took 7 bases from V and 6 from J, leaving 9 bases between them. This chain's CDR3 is CSGGPPEAFF. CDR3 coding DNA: TGCAGTGGGGGGCCCCCTGAAGCTTTCTTT.

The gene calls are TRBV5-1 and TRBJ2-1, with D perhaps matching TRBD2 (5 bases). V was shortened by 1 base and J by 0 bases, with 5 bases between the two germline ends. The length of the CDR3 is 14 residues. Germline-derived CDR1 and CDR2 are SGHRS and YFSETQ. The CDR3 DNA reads TGCGCCAGCAGCTTGACTAGCTCCTACAATGAGCAGTTCTTC. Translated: CASSLTSSYNEQFF.

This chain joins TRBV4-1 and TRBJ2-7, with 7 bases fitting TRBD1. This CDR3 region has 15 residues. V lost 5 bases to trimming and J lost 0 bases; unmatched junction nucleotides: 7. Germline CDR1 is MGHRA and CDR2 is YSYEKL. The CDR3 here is CASSRGTADSYEQYF. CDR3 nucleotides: TGCGCCAGCAGCAGGGGGACAGCAGACTCCTACGAGCAGTACTTC.

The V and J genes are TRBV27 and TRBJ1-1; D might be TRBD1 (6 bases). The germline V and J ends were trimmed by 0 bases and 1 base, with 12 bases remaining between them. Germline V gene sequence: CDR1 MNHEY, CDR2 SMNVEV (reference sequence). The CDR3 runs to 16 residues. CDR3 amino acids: CASSLSSGRGNTEAFF. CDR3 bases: TGTGCCAGCAGTTTATCCTCCGGCAGGGGGAACACTGAAGCTTTCTTT.

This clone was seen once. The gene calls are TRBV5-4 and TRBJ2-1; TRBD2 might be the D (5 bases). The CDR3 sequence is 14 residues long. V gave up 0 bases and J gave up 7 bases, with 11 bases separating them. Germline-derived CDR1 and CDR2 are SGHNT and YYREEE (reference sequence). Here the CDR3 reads CASSLASPGNEQFF. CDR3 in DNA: TGTGCCAGCAGCTTGGCGAGTCCGGGAAATGAGCAGTTCTTC. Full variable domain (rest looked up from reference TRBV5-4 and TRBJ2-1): ETGVTQSPTHLIKTRGQQVTLRCSSQSGHNTVSWYQQALGQGPQFIFQYYREEENGRGNFPPRFSGLQFPNYSSELNVNALELDDSALYLCASSLASPGNEQFFGPGTRLTVL.

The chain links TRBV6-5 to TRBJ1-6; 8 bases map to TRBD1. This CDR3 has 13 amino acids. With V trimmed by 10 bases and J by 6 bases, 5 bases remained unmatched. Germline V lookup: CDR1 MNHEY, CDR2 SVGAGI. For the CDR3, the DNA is TGTGCCACCCGGGACAGGTTTAATTCACCCCTCCACTTT. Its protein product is CATRDRFNSPLHF.

The CDR3 nucleotides read TGTGCCAGCAGCCCTAGACAGTCCCGCTTTTCTGGAAACACCATATATTTT. Its protein product is CASSPRQSRFSGNTIYF. The genes are TRBV7-2 and TRBJ1-3; D perhaps matches TRBD1 (5 bases). From germline, CDR1 is SGHTA and CDR2 FQGNSA. This CDR3 comprises 17 residues. V lost 5 bases and J 1 base, leaving 18 bases between the germline ends.

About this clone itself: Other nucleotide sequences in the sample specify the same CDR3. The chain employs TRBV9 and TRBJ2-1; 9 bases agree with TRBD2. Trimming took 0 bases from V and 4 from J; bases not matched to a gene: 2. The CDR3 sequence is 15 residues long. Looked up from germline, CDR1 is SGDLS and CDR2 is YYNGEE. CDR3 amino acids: CASSVAGLAYNEQFF. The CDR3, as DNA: TGTGCCAGCAGCGTAGCAGGACTAGCGTACAATGAGCAGTTCTTC.